A selection of T cell receptor beta chains follows, all from one sample in a study of Ad26.COV2.S vaccination and SARS-CoV-2 variants. TCRdb's copy holds only in-frame clones and misses some; the assay was immunoSEQ multiplex PCR. The sample lists approximately 400,000 clones; approximately 90% were seen once. The input for sequencing was peripheral blood, taken after recovery from COVID-19. These receptors were collected from a human donor who had recovered from COVID-19. The CDR3 runs from the conserved cysteine through the conserved F or W. D genes are given only for firm matches. Where a row states a size, it is once, few, many or the class of an expanded clone; other rows omit it.

d_call j_call clone_size v_call cdr3_aa cdr3_nt
TRBD2 TRBJ2-3 . TRBV24-1 CATSDWVPLGLAGTDTQYF TGTGCCACCAGTGACTGGGTGCCCCTGGGGCTAGCGGGCACAGATACGCAGTATTTT
. TRBJ2-7 once TRBV27 CASSLKSRYYEQYF TGTGCCAGCAGTTTAAAGAGCAGATACTACGAGCAGTACTTC
. TRBJ2-7 . TRBV19 CASSMGGQWNEQYF TGTGCCAGTAGTATGGGGGGGCAGTGGAACGAGCAGTACTTC
. TRBJ2-1 . TRBV28 CASSETRGVNWEQFF TGTGCCAGCAGTGAGACTCGCGGGGTCAATTGGGAGCAGTTCTTC
. TRBJ1-5 . TRBV2 CASSDLGGNQPQHF TGTGCCAGCAGTGATTTGGGAGGCAATCAGCCCCAGCATTTT
TRBD1 TRBJ2-1 . TRBV18 CASSLTGGSYNEQFF TGTGCCAGCTCACTGACAGGGGGCTCCTACAATGAGCAGTTCTTC
. TRBJ1-5 few TRBV19 CASDRGLDQPQHF TGTGCCAGTGACCGGGGCCTTGATCAGCCCCAGCATTTT
. TRBJ1-2 . TRBV10-3 CAIGGVRGNYGYTF TGTGCCATCGGGGGGGTAAGAGGAAACTATGGCTACACCTTC
TRBD1 TRBJ2-1 . TRBV7-8 CASSSLGGSQGLEQFF TGTGCCAGCAGCTCCCTAGGGGGCTCCCAAGGTCTTGAGCAGTTCTTC
TRBD1 TRBJ1-1 . TRBV5-1 CASSFLGRTGYTEAFF TGCGCCAGCAGCTTTTTAGGTAGGACAGGGTACACTGAAGCTTTCTTT
TRBD1 TRBJ2-3 . TRBV6-5 CASRQGVSMNTQYF TGTGCCAGTAGACAGGGAGTGAGTATGAATACGCAGTATTTT
TRBD1 TRBJ1-6 . TRBV7-3 CASSPGTANSPLHF TGTGCCAGCAGCCCCGGGACAGCTAATTCACCCCTCCACTTT
TRBD2 TRBJ2-3 . TRBV29-1 CSVPPEVGGAGWTDTQYF TGCAGCGTTCCCCCCGAGGTCGGGGGGGCCGGGTGGACAGATACGCAGTATTTT
. TRBJ1-2 . TRBV21-1 CASSKAQGTNYGYTF TGTGCCAGCAGCAAAGCACAGGGGACTAATTATGGCTACACCTTC
. TRBJ1-2 . TRBV29-1 CSVGPLGRAIYGYTF TGCAGCGTTGGGCCCCTTGGCAGGGCGATCTATGGCTACACCTTC
TRBD2 TRBJ2-5 . TRBV3-1/TRBV3-2 CASRKRREGEGETQYF TGTGCCAGCAGAAAACGCCGGGAGGGCGAGGGAGAGACCCAGTACTTC
TRBD2 TRBJ2-3 . TRBV10-3 CAISESTSGGRRTDTQYF TGTGCCATCAGTGAGTCTACTAGCGGGGGACGGAGAACAGATACGCAGTATTTT